This paragraph covers one TCR beta chain sequence. If patients had autoimmune disease history or systemic immunosuppression, they were excluded. Collection of blood occurred at baseline, at cycle 4 day 1, and at cycle 7 day 1. This sample was included in a study of OX40 agonist ivuxolimab in advanced cancers. Study as a whole: Three patients got partial responses; one had hepatocellular carcinoma and two had cutaneous melanoma.

Sequencing was performed with immunoSEQ multiplex PCR; in TCRdb, only in-frame clones are kept and a portion is missing. Among some 94,000 clones, under 95% were seen once, and the ten largest hold about 0.73%. Sequencing was performed on CD4+ or CD8+ T cells sorted from blood, taken in a trial of the OX40 agonist ivuxolimab. The receptor was isolated from an adult with an advanced solid tumor such as melanoma, head and neck, liver or kidney cancer.

CDR3 sequence (DNA): TGTGCCAGCAGTTTTAGCGGGAGAGGGTACACCGGGGAGCTGTTTTTT. Its protein product is CASSFSGRGYTGELFF. J is TRBJ2-2 and V is TRBV28, with 9 nucleotides matching TRBD2. The J segment lost 3 bases and the V segment lost 3 bases, leaving 5 bases of the junction unmatched. This CDR3 comprises 16 residues. CDR1 is MDHEN and CDR2 is SYDVKM in the germline V gene.